A single sample is the source of the 9 T cell receptor beta chains below, sequenced in a study of T cell clonality in common variable immunodeficiency. Findings and caveats of the study: Fewer deletions and N-nucleotide insertions were reportedly seen in common variable immunodeficiency TCR beta sequences.

For these receptors, no antigen is known. The data were produced by immunoSEQ multiplex PCR, yet TCRdb's version contains in-frame clones alone and is incomplete. Altogether tens of thousands of clones were found in the sample, and no singletons occur. Sequencing used peripheral blood mononuclear cells. These receptors all come from a human donor with common variable immunodeficiency.

This clone was counted many times. The CDR3 end lies 3 residues beyond the end of the read and is filled in from the germline J gene. The rearrangement joins TRBV14 to TRBJ2-1; TRBD1 matches at 10 bases. The J segment lost 6 bases and the V segment lost 3 bases, leaving 2 bases of the junction unmatched. The CDR3 has 14 residues. Germline values: CDR1 SGHDN, CDR2 FVKESK. CDR3 protein: CASSHRDRGNEQFF. The covered CDR3 bases are TGTGCCAGCAGCCACCGGGACAGGGGCAATGAG.

This clone has a count of ten or more. The CDR3 end is not reached by the read, which stops 3 residues before it; the germline J gene fills it in. The chain couples TRBV6-2 or TRBV6-3 to TRBJ2-1; 10 positions agree with TRBD2. The CDR3 is 14 residues long. The trim removed 10 bases at V and 7 bases at J, leaving 10 bases unmatched. Germline V lookup: CDR1 MNHEY, CDR2 SVGEGT. The CDR3 sequence is CAIQPAGGRNEQFF. The part of the CDR3 DNA that was read is TGTGCCATCCAGCCAGCGGGGGGGCGAAATGAG.

This clone was recorded many times. The read ends 3 residues early relative to the CDR3; the germline J gene fills the gap. The J gene is TRBJ2-7, the V gene TRBV29-1, with TRBD1 matching 9 bases. This CDR3 has 13 amino acids. Germline CDR1 reads SQVTM; CDR2 reads ANQGSEA. V gave up 6 bases and J gave up 4 bases; unmatched junction bases: 7. Partial CDR3 DNA: TGCAGCGTAGGCCCGGGACAGGGATACGAG. Protein product: CSVGPGQGYE. The whole CDR3 reads CSVGPGQGYEQYF.

This clone was detected many times. The CDR3 extends 3 residues past the end of the read, so its final part is completed from the germline J gene. This chain links TRBV6-2 or TRBV6-3 with TRBJ2-1, with D possibly TRBD2 on 6 matching bases. Germline-derived CDR1 and CDR2 are MNHEY and SVGEGT. This CDR3 region has 12 residues. V dropped 2 bases and J dropped 8 bases, with 7 bases sitting between them. CDR3: CASSYRRDEQFF. The DNA read from the CDR3 is TGTGCCAGCAGTTACCGGAGGGATGAG.

This clone was picked up many times. Coverage ceases 3 residues before the CDR3 finishes, and the germline J gene fills in the end. The rearrangement uses TRBV2 and TRBJ2-3; a weak D match, TRBD1 (7 bases). The germline V gene has CDR1 SNHLY and CDR2 FYNNEI. This CDR3 contains 15 residues. V was cut by 2 bases and J by 3 bases, with 12 bases left in between. CDR3 amino acids: CASSERSGGTDTQYF. The sequenced part of the CDR3 DNA is TGTGCCAGCAGTGAAAGGTCAGGGGGGACAGATACG.

This clone was detected many times. The CDR3 is cut off 3 residues early in the read; its end comes from the germline J gene. The chain employs TRBV9 and TRBJ1-3; possibly TRBD1 for D (6 bases). The germline gives CDR1 SGDLS, CDR2 YYNGEE. Trimming took 3 bases from V and 0 from J, leaving 13 bases between them. The CDR3 contains 16 residues. The CDR3 bases that were read are TGTGCCAGCAGCGCAGGGACACCCAGCTCTGGAAACACC. It encodes CASSAGTPSSGNT. The whole CDR3 sequence is CASSAGTPSSGNTIYF.

The sample holds many counts of this clone. The sequenced fragment ends 3 residues before the CDR3 boundary, so the rest is inferred from the germline J gene. The genes are TRBV7-2 and TRBJ2-2; D perhaps matches TRBD2 (6 bases). Germline CDR1 SGHTA, CDR2 FQGNSA. The CDR3 covers 15 residues. V was shortened by 5 bases and J by 3 bases, with 13 bases between the two germline ends. The chain's CDR3 is CASSPRLGDTGELFF. Partial CDR3 DNA: TGTGCCAGCAGCCCCCGACTAGGAGACACCGGGGAG.

This clone ranks as medium-sized. The sequenced fragment ends 3 residues before the CDR3 boundary, so the rest is inferred from the germline J gene. The chain combines TRBV6-1 with TRBJ2-5; 10 bases agree with TRBD2. The CDR3 runs to 15 residues. CDR1 MNHNS and CDR2 SASEGT come from the germline V gene. V lost 2 bases to trimming and J lost 4 bases; unmatched junction nucleotides: 4. This chain's CDR3 is CASSESAGGPETQYF. The sequenced part of the CDR3 DNA is TGTGCCAGCAGTGAATCAGCGGGGGGGCCAGAGACC.

This clone has a count of ten or more. The DNA ends 3 residues before the CDR3 does, and the rest of the CDR3 is filled in from the germline J gene. The J gene is TRBJ1-5, the V gene TRBV19; tentative D call: TRBD1 (6 bases). Germline assignment: CDR1 LNHDA and CDR2 SQIVND (reference sequence). The CDR3 has 16 residues. Deletions cut 3 bases from V and 4 bases from J, with 16 bases between. CDR3 loop: CASSMGGAGQNQPQHF. The sequenced part of the CDR3 DNA is TGTGCCAGTAGTATGGGAGGGGCAGGACAGAATCAGCCC.